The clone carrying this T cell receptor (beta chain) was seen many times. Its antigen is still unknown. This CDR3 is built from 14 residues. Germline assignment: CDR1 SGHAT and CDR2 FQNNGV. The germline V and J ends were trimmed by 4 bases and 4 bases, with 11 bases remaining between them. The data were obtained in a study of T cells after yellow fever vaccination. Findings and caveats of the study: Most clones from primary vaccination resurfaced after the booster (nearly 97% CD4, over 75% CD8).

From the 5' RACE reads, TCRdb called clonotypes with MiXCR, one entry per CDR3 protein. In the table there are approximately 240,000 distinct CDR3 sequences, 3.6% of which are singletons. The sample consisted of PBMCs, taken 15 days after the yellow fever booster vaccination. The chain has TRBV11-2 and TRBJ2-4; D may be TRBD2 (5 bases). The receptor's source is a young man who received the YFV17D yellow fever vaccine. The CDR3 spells CASSSPGGKNIQYF. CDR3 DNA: TGTGCCAGCAGCTCCCCCGGCGGGAAAAACATTCAGTACTTC. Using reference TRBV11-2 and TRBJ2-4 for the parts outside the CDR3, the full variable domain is EAGVAQSPRYKIIEKRQSVAFWCNPISGHATLYWYQQILGQGPKLLIQFQNNGVVDDSQLPKDRFSAERLKGVDSTLKIQPAKLEDSAVYLCASSSPGGKNIQYFGAGTRLSVL.